Sequencing of this TCR beta chain was carried out in a study of OX40 agonist ivuxolimab in advanced cancers. Study in general: Males comprised approximately 81% of the group, whose mean age was roughly 64 years (range about 20 to 79). Study observations and caveats: People who partly responded at 0.1-3.0 mg/kg had some of the least clonal expansion seen.

As concerns this clone: Its antigen remains unidentified.

The assay was immunoSEQ multiplex PCR, and TCRdb's table has in-frame clones only and misses some. The table records under 80,000 clones, approximately 86% of them present only once. The germline gives CDR1 SGHRS, CDR2 YFSETQ. The CDR3 spans 14 residues. The V gene end was trimmed by 6 bases and the J gene end by 1 base; junction bases not matched to a gene: 1. This chain connects TRBV5-1 to TRBJ2-3, with 11 bases fitting TRBD2. This sequence originates from an adult with an advanced solid tumor such as melanoma, head and neck, liver or kidney cancer. Sequencing used CD4+ or CD8+ T cells sorted from blood, obtained in a trial of the OX40 agonist ivuxolimab. The DNA of the CDR3 is TGCGCCAGCAAACTAGCGGGAGGCACAGATACGCAGTATTTT. It codes for CASKLAGGTDTQYF. Full variable domain (outside the CDR3, taken from reference TRBV5-1 and TRBJ2-3): KAGVTQTPRYLIKTRGQQVTLSCSPISGHRSVSWYQQTPGQGLQFLFEYFSETQRNKGNFPGRFSGRQFSNSRSEMNVSTLELGDSALYLCASKLAGGTDTQYFGPGTRLTVL.